The clone carrying this TCR beta chain was detected many times. V was pared by 8 bases and J by 5 bases, with 13 bases between. The CDR3 length is 13 residues. In germline, CDR1 is MNHEY, CDR2 SVGEGT. Each CDR3 protein is one row after TCRdb ran MiXCR on the RACE reads. The sample records fewer than 50,000 distinct CDR3 sequences, 7.6% being singletons. The data were taken from a study of human T cells and chemical hapten exposure. In the study overall: Alopecia areata, totalis or universalis affected patients who were mostly female.

Time point meaning: pre-sensitization, week 0. The treatment is: therapeutic diphenylcyclopropenone sensitization with weekly scalp DPC. Prior to each patch test being applied, blood was drawn. The gene calls are TRBV6-2 or TRBV6-3 and TRBJ2-1; D unclear. The TCR was taken from a woman in her 50s with alopecia areata. Some clones in this sample may be carry-over from other donors' samples. The sample in question was whole blood, obtained in connection with sensitization to the hapten diphenylcyclopropenone (DPC). In DNA form, the CDR3 reads TGTGCCAGCCGCTCCATAGGTAACAATGAGCAGTTCTTC. Translation: CASRSIGNNEQFF.